This TCR beta chain was captured in a study of cytomegalovirus exposure and HLA in healthy donors. Study-wide context: There were approximately 80 million unique TCRs (from HLA-typed donors) in an early data release. Study observations and caveats: Donor immune exposure was known only as CMV serostatus.

Note on this clone: What it binds is unknown.

The J segment lost 1 base and the V segment lost 4 bases, leaving 1 base of the junction unmatched. CDR3 length: 12 residues. The V gene's germline CDR1 is SQVTM and CDR2 ANQGSEA. Primers included in the PCR were 60 Vbeta and 13 Jbeta primers. TCRdb's table, derived via immunoSEQ multiplex PCR, lists solely in-frame clones and lacks some. This table holds 150,000 to 200,000 clones, roughly 80% found once. The sample taken for sequencing was PBMCs. The clonotype comes from a man aged 25-45 years in good health and CMV-seropositive. The V gene is TRBV29-1, the J gene TRBJ2-7; the match to TRBD1 covers 7 bases. In DNA form, the CDR3 reads TGCAGCGTTGTGGGACAGTCCTACGAGCAGTACTTC. It encodes CSVVGQSYEQYF.